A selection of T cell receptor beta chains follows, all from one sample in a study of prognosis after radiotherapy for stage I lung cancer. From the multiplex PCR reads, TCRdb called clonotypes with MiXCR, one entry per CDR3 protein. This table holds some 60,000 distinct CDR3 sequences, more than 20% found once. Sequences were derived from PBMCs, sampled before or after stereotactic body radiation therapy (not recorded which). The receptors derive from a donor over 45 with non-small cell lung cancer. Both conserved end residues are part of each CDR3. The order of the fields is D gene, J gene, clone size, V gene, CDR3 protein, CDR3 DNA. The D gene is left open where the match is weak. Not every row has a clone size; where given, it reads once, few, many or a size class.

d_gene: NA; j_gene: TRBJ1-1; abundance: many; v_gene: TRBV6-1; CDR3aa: CASSESSGLITEAFF; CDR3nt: TGTGCCAGCAGTGAAAGTAGCGGCTTAATAACTGAAGCTTTCTTT
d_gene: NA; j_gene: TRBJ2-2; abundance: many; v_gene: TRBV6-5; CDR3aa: CASSYARGNLGELFF; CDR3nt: TGTGCCAGCAGTTACGCCCGGGGTAATTTGGGGGAGCTGTTTTTT
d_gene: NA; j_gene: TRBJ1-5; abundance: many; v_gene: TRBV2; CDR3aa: CASQGEGNQPQHF; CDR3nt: TGTGCCAGCCAAGGGGAGGGGAATCAGCCCCAGCATTTT
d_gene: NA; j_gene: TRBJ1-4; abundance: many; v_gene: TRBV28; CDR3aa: CASSRGGQFNEKLFF; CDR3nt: TGTGCCAGCAGCAGGGGAGGACAGTTTAATGAAAAACTGTTTTTT
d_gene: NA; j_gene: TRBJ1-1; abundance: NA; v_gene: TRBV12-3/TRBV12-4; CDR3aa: CASSPEFIITEAFF; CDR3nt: TGTGCCAGCAGTCCAGAGTTTATAATAACTGAAGCTTTCTTT
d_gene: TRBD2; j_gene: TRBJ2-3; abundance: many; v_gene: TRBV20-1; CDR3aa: CSAIPGGPKDTQYF; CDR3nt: TGCAGTGCTATCCCGGGGGGGCCCAAAGATACGCAGTATTTT
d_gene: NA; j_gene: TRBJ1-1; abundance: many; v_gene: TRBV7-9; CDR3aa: CASSQGPNTEAFF; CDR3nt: TGTGCCAGCAGCCAAGGACCCAACACTGAAGCTTTCTTT
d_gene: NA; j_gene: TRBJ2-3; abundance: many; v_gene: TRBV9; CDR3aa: CASSVEALSDRTDTQYF; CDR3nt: TGTGCCAGCAGCGTAGAGGCTCTATCGGACCGCACAGATACGCAGTATTTT
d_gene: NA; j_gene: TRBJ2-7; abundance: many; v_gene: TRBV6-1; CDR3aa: CASRQGIAYYEQYF; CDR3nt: TGTGCCAGCAGACAAGGGATTGCCTACTACGAGCAGTACTTC
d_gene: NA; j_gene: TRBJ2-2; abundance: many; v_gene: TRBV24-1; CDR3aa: CATSTAGDTGELFF; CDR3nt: TGTGCCACCAGCACGGCAGGGGATACCGGGGAGCTGTTTTTT
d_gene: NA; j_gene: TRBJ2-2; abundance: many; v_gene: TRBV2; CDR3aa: CASSLGGREELFF; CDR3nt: TGTGCCAGCAGCCTGGGGGGGCGGGAGGAGCTGTTTTTT
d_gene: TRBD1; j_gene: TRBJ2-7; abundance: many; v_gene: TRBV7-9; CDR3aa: CASSNPGTAYEQYF; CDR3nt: TGTGCCAGCAGCAACCCCGGGACAGCCTACGAGCAGTACTTC
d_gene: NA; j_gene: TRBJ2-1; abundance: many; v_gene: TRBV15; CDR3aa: CATSREPGQQFF; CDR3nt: TGTGCCACCAGCAGAGAACCGGGACAGCAGTTCTTC
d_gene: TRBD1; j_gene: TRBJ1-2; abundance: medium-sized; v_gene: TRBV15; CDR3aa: CATSIGQGDGYTF; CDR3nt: TGTGCCACCAGCATCGGACAGGGAGATGGCTACACCTTC
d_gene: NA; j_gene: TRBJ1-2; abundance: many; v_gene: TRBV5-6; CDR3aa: CATGSWGGGIDGYTF; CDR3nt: TGTGCCACCGGATCGTGGGGGGGCGGTATCGATGGCTACACCTTC
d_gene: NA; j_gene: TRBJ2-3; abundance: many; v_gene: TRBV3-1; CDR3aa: CASSQEAITDTQYF; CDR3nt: TGTGCCAGCAGCCAAGAGGCCATAACAGATACGCAGTATTTT
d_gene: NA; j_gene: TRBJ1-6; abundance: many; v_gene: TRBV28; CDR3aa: CASSPSRTASSYNSPLHF; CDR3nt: TGTGCCAGCAGTCCATCACGAACCGCGAGCTCCTATAATTCACCCCTCCACTTT
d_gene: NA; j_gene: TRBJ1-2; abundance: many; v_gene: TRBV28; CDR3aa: CASSRRFGYTF; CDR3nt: TGTGCCAGCAGCCGTCGTTTTGGCTACACCTTC
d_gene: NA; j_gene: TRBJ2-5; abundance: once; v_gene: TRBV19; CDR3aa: CASCQRGSQETQYF; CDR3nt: TGTGCCAGTTGTCAAAGGGGTTCTCAAGAGACCCAGTACTTC
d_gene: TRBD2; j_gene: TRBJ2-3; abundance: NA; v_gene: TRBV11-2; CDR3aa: CASSPPSGGVGNTQYF; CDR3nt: TGTGCCAGCAGCCCCCCCAGCGGGGGCGTGGGGAATACGCAGTATTTT
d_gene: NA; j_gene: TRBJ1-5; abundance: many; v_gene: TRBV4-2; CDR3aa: CASSQDRGVREPQHF; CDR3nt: TGTGCCAGCAGCCAAGATAGGGGGGTTAGGGAGCCCCAGCATTTT
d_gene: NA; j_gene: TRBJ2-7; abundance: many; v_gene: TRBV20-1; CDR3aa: CSAGSGVPPYEQYF; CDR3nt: TGCAGTGCTGGGTCGGGGGTACCTCCCTACGAGCAGTACTTC
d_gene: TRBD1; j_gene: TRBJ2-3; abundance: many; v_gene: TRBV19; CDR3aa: CASSNGTGRKGTQYF; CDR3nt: TGTGCCAGTAGTAATGGGACAGGTCGTAAGGGTACGCAGTATTTT
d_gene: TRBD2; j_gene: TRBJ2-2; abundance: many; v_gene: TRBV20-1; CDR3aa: CSARDAASGGSANTGELFF; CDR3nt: TGCAGTGCTAGAGATGCGGCTAGCGGGGGGTCCGCGAACACCGGGGAGCTGTTTTTT
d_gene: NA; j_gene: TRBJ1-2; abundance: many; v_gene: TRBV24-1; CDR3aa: CATSDPGQGGNGYTF; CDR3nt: TGTGCCACCAGTGACCCCGGTCAGGGTGGGAATGGCTACACCTTC
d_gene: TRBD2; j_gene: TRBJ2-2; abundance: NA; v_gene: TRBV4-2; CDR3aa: CASSQDSSGGRSGELLF; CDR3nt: TGTGCCAGCAGCCAAGATTCCAGCGGGGGAAGGAGCGGTGAGCTGCTTTTT
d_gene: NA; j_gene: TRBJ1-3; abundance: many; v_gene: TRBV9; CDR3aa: CASSVGTPRSSGNTIYF; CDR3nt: TGTGCCAGCAGCGTAGGTACCCCCAGGAGCTCTGGAAACACCATATATTTT
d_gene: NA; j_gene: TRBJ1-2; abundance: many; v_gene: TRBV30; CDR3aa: CAWSRQGYGYTF; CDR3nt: TGTGCCTGGAGTCGGCAGGGGTATGGCTACACCTTC
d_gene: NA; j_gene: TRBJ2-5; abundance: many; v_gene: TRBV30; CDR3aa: CAWSVGGAETQYF; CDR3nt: TGTGCCTGGAGTGTAGGGGGTGCAGAGACCCAGTACTTC
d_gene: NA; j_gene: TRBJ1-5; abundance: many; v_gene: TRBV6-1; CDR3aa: CASSSRGSHQPQHF; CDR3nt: TGTGCCAGCAGTAGCAGGGGTAGTCATCAGCCCCAGCATTTT